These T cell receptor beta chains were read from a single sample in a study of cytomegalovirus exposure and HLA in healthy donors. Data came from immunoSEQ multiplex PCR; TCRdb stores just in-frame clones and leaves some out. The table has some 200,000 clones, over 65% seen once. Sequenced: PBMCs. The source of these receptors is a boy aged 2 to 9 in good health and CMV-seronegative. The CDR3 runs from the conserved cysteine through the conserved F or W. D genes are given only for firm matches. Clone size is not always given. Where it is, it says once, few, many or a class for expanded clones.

cdr3_aa: CASSRRQGLLAKNIQYF; cdr3_nt: TGCGCCAGCAGCCGAAGACAGGGCTTGCTAGCCAAAAACATTCAGTACTTC; clone_size: -; j_call: TRBJ2-4; v_call: TRBV4-1; d_call: TRBD1
cdr3_aa: CSSSLITGANYNSPLHF; cdr3_nt: TGTTCCAGCAGCCTAATCACAGGGGCTAATTATAATTCACCCCTCCACTTT; clone_size: -; j_call: TRBJ1-6; v_call: TRBV7-9; d_call: TRBD1
cdr3_aa: CASSLKAGGSQPQHF; cdr3_nt: TGTGCCAGCAGTCTGAAAGCAGGGGGCAGTCAGCCCCAGCATTTT; clone_size: -; j_call: TRBJ1-5; v_call: TRBV6-1; d_call: TRBD1
cdr3_aa: CSVQGSADTQYF; cdr3_nt: TGCAGCGTTCAGGGCTCTGCAGATACGCAGTATTTT; clone_size: -; j_call: TRBJ2-3; v_call: TRBV29-1; d_call: -
cdr3_aa: CASSPILGTGLTDTQYF; cdr3_nt: TGTGCCAGCAGCCCAATCCTCGGGACAGGACTCACAGATACGCAGTATTTT; clone_size: -; j_call: TRBJ2-3; v_call: TRBV7-9; d_call: TRBD1
cdr3_aa: CASSLNAGSLPYEQYF; cdr3_nt: TGTGCCAGCAGCTTAAACGCTGGCTCCCTCCCCTACGAGCAGTACTTC; clone_size: few; j_call: TRBJ2-7; v_call: TRBV7-2; d_call: -
cdr3_aa: CASSQATASYEQYF; cdr3_nt: TGCGCCAGCAGCCAAGCGACAGCCTCCTACGAGCAGTACTTC; clone_size: once; j_call: TRBJ2-7; v_call: TRBV4-1; d_call: -
cdr3_aa: CASSLGPGGSYEQYF; cdr3_nt: TGTGCCAGCAGCTTAGGACCCGGTGGGAGCTACGAGCAGTACTTC; clone_size: -; j_call: TRBJ2-7; v_call: TRBV7-2; d_call: -
cdr3_aa: CASSTGLSSGNTIYF; cdr3_nt: TGCGCCAGCAGCACGGGACTGAGCTCTGGAAACACCATATATTTT; clone_size: -; j_call: TRBJ1-3; v_call: TRBV5-1; d_call: -
cdr3_aa: CASSPAGLQYEQYF; cdr3_nt: TGTGCCAGCAGCCCCGCGGGACTGCAGTACGAGCAGTACTTC; clone_size: -; j_call: TRBJ2-7; v_call: TRBV5-6; d_call: -
cdr3_aa: CASRRLAGLGSGEQYF; cdr3_nt: TGCGCCAGCAGGCGGCTAGCGGGCTTGGGGTCAGGGGAGCAGTACTTC; clone_size: once; j_call: TRBJ2-7; v_call: TRBV5-1; d_call: TRBD2
cdr3_aa: CASDEGTAYEQYF; cdr3_nt: TGTGCCAGCGACGAAGGGACAGCCTACGAGCAGTACTTC; clone_size: -; j_call: TRBJ2-7; v_call: TRBV2; d_call: TRBD1
cdr3_aa: CASARTGRNTEAFF; cdr3_nt: TGTGCCAGCGCCAGGACAGGGCGGAACACTGAAGCTTTCTTT; clone_size: -; j_call: TRBJ1-1; v_call: TRBV2; d_call: TRBD1
cdr3_aa: CAWSVQEGLFNGYTF; cdr3_nt: TGTGCCTGGAGTGTACAGGAGGGGTTGTTTAATGGCTACACCTTC; clone_size: few; j_call: TRBJ1-2; v_call: TRBV30; d_call: -
cdr3_aa: CASSMGKTGGDQPQHF; cdr3_nt: TGTGCCAGCAGCATGGGAAAAACAGGGGGCGATCAGCCCCAGCATTTT; clone_size: once; j_call: TRBJ1-5; v_call: TRBV5-6; d_call: TRBD1
cdr3_aa: CASSLELTDNTEAFF; cdr3_nt: TGTGCCAGCAGCTTAGAACTCACAGATAACACTGAAGCTTTCTTT; clone_size: -; j_call: TRBJ1-1; v_call: TRBV5-4; d_call: -
cdr3_aa: CASRLAGVSYNEQFF; cdr3_nt: TGCGCCAGTCGACTAGCGGGGGTTAGCTACAATGAGCAGTTCTTC; clone_size: few; j_call: TRBJ2-1; v_call: TRBV10-2; d_call: TRBD2
cdr3_aa: CSVDRVEGEELFF; cdr3_nt: TGCAGCGTTGATAGGGTGGAGGGAGAAGAACTGTTTTTT; clone_size: -; j_call: TRBJ1-4; v_call: TRBV29-1; d_call: -
cdr3_aa: CASSEGKGLALQLGQFF; cdr3_nt: TGTGCCAGCAGTGAAGGAAAGGGACTAGCGTTACAATTGGGGCAGTTCTTC; clone_size: -; j_call: TRBJ2-1; v_call: TRBV6-1; d_call: TRBD2
cdr3_aa: CASSPGGSYEQYF; cdr3_nt: TGTGCCAGCAGCCCGGGGGGTTCCTACGAGCAGTACTTC; clone_size: -; j_call: TRBJ2-7; v_call: TRBV4-2; d_call: TRBD2
cdr3_aa: CASSPGLAVTDTQYF; cdr3_nt: TGTGCCAGCTCACCGGGACTAGCGGTCACAGATACGCAGTATTTT; clone_size: -; j_call: TRBJ2-3; v_call: TRBV18; d_call: TRBD2
cdr3_aa: CASSLGYRVETQYF; cdr3_nt: TGTGCCAGCAGCTTAGGTTACAGGGTGGAGACCCAGTACTTC; clone_size: -; j_call: TRBJ2-5; v_call: TRBV7-9; d_call: -
cdr3_aa: CASSLSSYNYGYTF; cdr3_nt: TGTGCCAGCAGCCTATCCTCATACAACTATGGCTACACCTTC; clone_size: -; j_call: TRBJ1-2; v_call: TRBV7-9; d_call: -
cdr3_aa: CASSLDILYGYTF; cdr3_nt: TGCGCCAGCAGCTTAGACATTTTATATGGCTACACCTTC; clone_size: few; j_call: TRBJ1-2; v_call: TRBV5-1; d_call: -
cdr3_aa: CASSFYQGGGANYGYTF; cdr3_nt: TGTGCCAGCAGCTTTTACCAGGGAGGGGGAGCTAACTATGGCTACACCTTC; clone_size: -; j_call: TRBJ1-2; v_call: TRBV7-2; d_call: -
cdr3_aa: CASSQEERTRRYF; cdr3_nt: TGCGCCAGCAGCCAAGAAGAGAGGACTAGGAGGTACTTC; clone_size: -; j_call: TRBJ2-4; v_call: TRBV4-1; d_call: TRBD2
cdr3_aa: CATSRVGTASSYEQYF; cdr3_nt: TGTGCCACCAGCAGAGTCGGGACAGCTAGCTCCTACGAGCAGTACTTC; clone_size: -; j_call: TRBJ2-7; v_call: TRBV15; d_call: TRBD1
cdr3_aa: CAWSVSQDTEAFF; cdr3_nt: TGTGCCTGGAGTGTATCCCAGGACACTGAAGCTTTCTTT; clone_size: -; j_call: TRBJ1-1; v_call: TRBV30; d_call: -
cdr3_aa: CASSDVVDIFNTGELFF; cdr3_nt: TGTGCCAGCAGTGACGTGGTGGACATCTTCAACACCGGGGAGCTGTTTTTT; clone_size: -; j_call: TRBJ2-2; v_call: TRBV5-6; d_call: -
cdr3_aa: CASSFGPLGPSEAFF; cdr3_nt: TGTGCCAGCAGCTTTGGGCCTCTGGGGCCCTCTGAAGCTTTCTTT; clone_size: -; j_call: TRBJ1-1; v_call: TRBV7-9; d_call: -
cdr3_aa: CASSQVLGVLTF; cdr3_nt: TGCGCCAGCAGCCAAGTCCTCGGCGTCCTGACTTTC; clone_size: few; j_call: TRBJ2-6; v_call: TRBV4-1; d_call: -
cdr3_aa: CASSKYREGTGNTIYF; cdr3_nt: TGTGCCAGCAGCAAGTACAGGGAGGGAACTGGAAACACCATATATTTT; clone_size: -; j_call: TRBJ1-3; v_call: TRBV5-4; d_call: -
cdr3_aa: CASKKGGGGTNEKLFF; cdr3_nt: TGTGCCAGTAAAAAGGGAGGAGGAGGTACGAATGAAAAACTGTTTTTT; clone_size: -; j_call: TRBJ1-4; v_call: TRBV19; d_call: -
cdr3_aa: CAISTSTPWETQYF; cdr3_nt: TGTGCCATCTCTACCTCGACACCTTGGGAGACCCAGTACTTC; clone_size: -; j_call: TRBJ2-5; v_call: TRBV6-6; d_call: -
cdr3_aa: CASSPRTGTRTYNEQFF; cdr3_nt: TGTGCCAGCAGCCCTCGAACCGGGACACGAACCTACAATGAGCAGTTCTTC; clone_size: -; j_call: TRBJ2-1; v_call: TRBV9; d_call: -
cdr3_aa: CASSLGLGRETQYF; cdr3_nt: TGTGCCAGCAGCTTAGGACTTGGGCGAGAGACCCAGTACTTC; clone_size: -; j_call: TRBJ2-5; v_call: TRBV5-5; d_call: -
cdr3_aa: CASSSDRTGEAFF; cdr3_nt: TGTGCCAGCAGCTCCGATCGGACAGGGGAAGCTTTCTTT; clone_size: once; j_call: TRBJ1-1; v_call: TRBV7-8; d_call: TRBD1
cdr3_aa: CASSFKGSGGIETQYF; cdr3_nt: TGTGCCAGCAGTTTCAAAGGTAGCGGGGGCATAGAGACCCAGTACTTC; clone_size: -; j_call: TRBJ2-5; v_call: TRBV7-8; d_call: TRBD2
cdr3_aa: CASSLEGENYGYTF; cdr3_nt: TGCGCCAGCAGCTTGGAGGGGGAGAACTATGGCTACACCTTC; clone_size: once; j_call: TRBJ1-2; v_call: TRBV5-1; d_call: -
cdr3_aa: CASSEIRGGYTF; cdr3_nt: TGTGCCAGCAGTGAAATAAGGGGCGGCTACACCTTC; clone_size: -; j_call: TRBJ1-2; v_call: TRBV2; d_call: -
cdr3_aa: CASTGVGGELFF; cdr3_nt: TGTGCCAGCACAGGGGTCGGCGGGGAGCTGTTTTTT; clone_size: -; j_call: TRBJ2-2; v_call: TRBV27; d_call: -
cdr3_aa: CASSFSRPGKASNQPQHF; cdr3_nt: TGTGCCAGCAGCTTCTCTAGGCCAGGGAAAGCTAGCAATCAGCCCCAGCATTTT; clone_size: few; j_call: TRBJ1-5; v_call: TRBV5-6; d_call: -
cdr3_aa: CASSVDHGEASGTQYF; cdr3_nt: TGTGCCAGCAGCGTAGATCATGGGGAGGCTAGTGGTACGCAGTATTTT; clone_size: -; j_call: TRBJ2-3; v_call: TRBV9; d_call: -
cdr3_aa: CASQWGGKGYTF; cdr3_nt: TGTGCCAGCCAATGGGGCGGCAAGGGCTACACCTTC; clone_size: -; j_call: TRBJ1-2; v_call: TRBV2; d_call: -
cdr3_aa: CASSTSVGQGVGGELFF; cdr3_nt: TGTGCCAGTAGTACCTCAGTCGGACAGGGGGTTGGCGGGGAGCTGTTTTTT; clone_size: -; j_call: TRBJ2-2; v_call: TRBV19; d_call: TRBD1
cdr3_aa: CASSASGGNQETQYF; cdr3_nt: TGTGCCAGCAGCGCTAGCGGGGGAAACCAAGAGACCCAGTACTTC; clone_size: -; j_call: TRBJ2-5; v_call: TRBV7-2; d_call: TRBD2
cdr3_aa: CASSWDRNYGYTF; cdr3_nt: TGTGCCAGCAGCTGGGACAGAAACTATGGCTACACCTTC; clone_size: -; j_call: TRBJ1-2; v_call: TRBV5-4; d_call: TRBD1
cdr3_aa: CASGPREGGYTF; cdr3_nt: TGTGCCAGCGGGCCCCGGGAGGGTGGCTACACCTTC; clone_size: -; j_call: TRBJ1-2; v_call: TRBV27; d_call: -
cdr3_aa: CATSGGGNYGYTF; cdr3_nt: TGTGCCACCAGCGGAGGGGGCAACTATGGCTACACCTTC; clone_size: -; j_call: TRBJ1-2; v_call: TRBV15; d_call: TRBD1
cdr3_aa: CASRAGPQGQEEQYF; cdr3_nt: TGTGCCAGCAGAGCCGGCCCACAGGGACAGGAAGAGCAGTACTTC; clone_size: -; j_call: TRBJ2-7; v_call: TRBV2; d_call: TRBD1
cdr3_aa: CASSKTEVTTNEKLFF; cdr3_nt: TGCGCCAGCAGCAAGACAGAGGTTACAACTAATGAAAAACTGTTTTTT; clone_size: -; j_call: TRBJ1-4; v_call: TRBV5-1; d_call: -
cdr3_aa: CSVEDRATYEQYF; cdr3_nt: TGCAGCGTAGAGGACAGGGCAACCTACGAGCAGTACTTC; clone_size: once; j_call: TRBJ2-7; v_call: TRBV29-1; d_call: TRBD1
cdr3_aa: CASSPTRTLRKTQYF; cdr3_nt: TGCGCCAGCAGCCCTACTAGAACGTTAAGAAAGACCCAGTACTTC; clone_size: -; j_call: TRBJ2-5; v_call: TRBV5-1; d_call: -
cdr3_aa: CASGGQRGALGEQYF; cdr3_nt: TGTGCCAGCGGGGGGCAGCGGGGGGCGTTGGGCGAGCAGTACTTC; clone_size: -; j_call: TRBJ2-7; v_call: TRBV6-6; d_call: TRBD2
cdr3_aa: CASSVTGRATEAFF; cdr3_nt: TGCGCCAGCAGCGTGACAGGGCGGGCCACTGAAGCTTTCTTT; clone_size: -; j_call: TRBJ1-1; v_call: TRBV5-1; d_call: TRBD1
cdr3_aa: CASRSISYEQYF; cdr3_nt: TGTGCCAGCAGGAGTATCTCCTACGAGCAGTACTTC; clone_size: -; j_call: TRBJ2-7; v_call: TRBV6-5; d_call: -
cdr3_aa: CASSFFDFGRGNNEQFF; cdr3_nt: TGCGCCAGCAGCTTTTTTGATTTTGGGCGGGGTAACAATGAGCAGTTCTTC; clone_size: -; j_call: TRBJ2-1; v_call: TRBV5-1; d_call: -
cdr3_aa: CASSLEEGTGNTIYF; cdr3_nt: TGTGCCAGCAGCTTAGAGGAGGGGACTGGAAACACCATATATTTT; clone_size: -; j_call: TRBJ1-3; v_call: TRBV7-9; d_call: -
cdr3_aa: CASRPGGLDTQYF; cdr3_nt: TGTGCCAGCAGACCGGGGGGCCTGGATACGCAGTATTTT; clone_size: -; j_call: TRBJ2-3; v_call: TRBV7-2; d_call: -
cdr3_aa: CASTPGGRYNEQFF; cdr3_nt: TGTGCCAGCACCCCCGGGGGGCGATACAATGAGCAGTTCTTC; clone_size: -; j_call: TRBJ2-1; v_call: TRBV6-5; d_call: -